Reported below is one T cell receptor (beta chain). This specimen comes from a study of blood T cell repertoires in COVID-19. Study-wide context: COVID-19 samples from acute and convalescent phases originated in the United States, Italy and Spain. T cells, B-cell-depleted T cells, or PBMCs provided the cDNA or gDNA that served as material.

Germline assignment: CDR1 SGHVS and CDR2 FQNEAQ. The V and J ends lost 5 bases and 5 bases, in that order; junction bases with no gene match: 8. The CDR3 contains 15 residues. Source study methods: Using reference gene primer amplification, nucleated cell counts were estimated. Assay used: immunoSEQ multiplex PCR; TCRdb lists only in-frame clones, some missing. V, J and clone size derive from that table, while D and trimming were established from the DNA sequence. The sample has roughly 190,000 clones, roughly 85% seen once. Material: peripheral blood. The TCR was taken from a man aged 60 to 69 with active or convalescent COVID-19. This chain uses TRBV7-8 with TRBJ1-5; 8 bases match TRBD1. The CDR3 DNA is TGTGCCAGCAGCGTGACAGGGGCTAAGTATCAGCCCCAGCATTTT. Translated: CASSVTGAKYQPQHF.